This T cell receptor beta chain emerged from a study of regulatory T cells in long-lasting Graves disease (dated by TCRdb to about 2021). About the investigation overall: Patients with newly diagnosed Graves' disease had been on antithyroid drugs for under 3 months. Peripheral blood TCR sequencing and RNA sequencing compared persistent Graves' disease patients with newly diagnosed Graves' disease patients. The study was registered as a clinical trial and conducted in China. A total of around 35 samples underwent TCR sequencing, from some 13 patients with persistent Graves' disease and some 20 patients with newly diagnosed Graves' disease.

General conclusions and limits of the study: More public clonotypes were shared among persistent patients (fewer than 3,000) than among newly diagnosed patients (approximately 930). Peripheral blood alone was examined, since thyroid tissue, which constituted the primary lesion, could not be accessed. Compared with newly diagnosed patients, persistent Graves' disease patients had lower TCR Shannon entropy and fewer highly expanded clones, which suggests clonal expansion. As a limitation, the authors acknowledged that the small sample size may reduce accuracy. Sequencing and analysis were limited to the TCR beta chain.

To note about this clonotype: Its antigen is currently not known. No base quality information exists; no much larger clone differs at one position.

Library preparation was by multiplex PCR. The instrument given in TCRdb is Illumina HiSeq 4000. To build TCR beta libraries, CDR3 regions were amplified by Arm-PCR using iRepertoire HTBI primers. Before sequencing, the PCR products underwent gel purification. The authors processed their data as follows. Gene usage analysis of CDR3 amino acid clonotypes relied on the approximately 62 TRBV and 12 to 15 TRBJ segments identified across samples. COPE and FqMerger were used to merge filtered high-quality paired reads into contigs. BLAST was used to align contigs to IMGT TRBV, TRBD and TRBJ reference genes, and CDR3 was defined according to IMGT. Clonotypes above 0.1% frequency were classified as highly expanded clones. Shannon entropy served as the measure of repertoire diversity, while the Gini coefficient captured V-J evenness. Public clonotypes were defined as clonotypes shared by more than one individual. TCRdb reprocessing: public reads trimmed at Q25 with fastp, clones called with MiXCR, in-frame beta chains kept. Rows merge per CDR3 protein into single entries with the most common DNA and genes. What appears here as the V and J calls and clone size reflects TCRdb's work, not the paper's. This sample is represented by about 320,000 distinct CDR3 sequences; 15% to 20% of them were singletons. The ten largest clones represent more than 35% of the sample.

According to the study, the label for this sample's time point signals: newly diagnosed GD, antithyroid drugs for less than 3 months. For both TCR sequencing and RNA sequencing, RNA was extracted from PBMCs using TRIzol. The diagnosis of Graves' disease was made according to American Thyroid Association guidelines. The patients came from an endocrinology department in Xi'an, China. Each patient gave about 9.1 milliliters of peripheral blood, collected in an EDTA anticoagulant tube. Ficoll Paque Plus density gradient separation was used to isolate PBMCs, and no additional T cell sorting was done. An Agilent 2100 Bioanalyzer and agarose gel were used to check RNA quality, and a NanoDrop 2000 was used to measure RNA concentration. Sequenced material: peripheral blood mononuclear cells (PBMCs), taken at new diagnosis, from a patient treated with antithyroid drugs. The receptor was isolated from a female donor with Graves disease.

The CDR3 here reads CASSYSWAPGEQYF. DNA sequence: TGTGCCAGCAGTTACTCGTGGGCGCCTGGGGAGCAGTACTTC. The chain couples TRBV6-5 to TRBJ2-7, with the D gene not clear enough to name. Reading the germline V gene gives CDR1 MNHEY and CDR2 SVGAGI. The CDR3 spans 14 residues, from the cysteine through the phenylalanine. CDR3 DNA is the only sequence kept; it has 42 bases, read in frame from the first base. Trimming removed 0 bases from V and 7 bases from J, leaving 13 bases between the germline ends.